This is a list of T cell receptor beta chains from one sample in a study of blood T cell repertoires in COVID-19. Profiling relied on immunoSEQ multiplex PCR, and the TCRdb table lists in-frame clones only, not all of them. The data hold about 140,000 clones, with approximately 85% observed a single time. The specimen was peripheral blood. These receptors all stem from a man aged 45-65 years with acute or convalescent COVID-19. Both conserved end residues are part of each CDR3. Fields, in order: D gene, J gene, V gene, clone size, CDR3 protein, CDR3 DNA. The D gene is left open where the match is weak. Expanded clones are given a class, and other clones once, few, many or no size at all.

D: .; J: TRBJ2-7; V: TRBV27; size: once; CDR3: CASSFYREHEQYF; DNA: TGTGCCAGCAGTTTCTACAGGGAACACGAGCAGTACTTC
D: TRBD1; J: TRBJ1-5; V: TRBV19; size: .; CDR3: CASTGQGGVQPQHF; DNA: TGTGCCAGTACGGGACAGGGGGGGGTTCAGCCCCAGCATTTT
D: TRBD2; J: TRBJ2-1; V: TRBV19; size: .; CDR3: CASSTGLAGSYNEQFF; DNA: TGTGCCAGTAGTACGGGACTAGCGGGATCATACAATGAGCAGTTCTTC
D: .; J: TRBJ1-6; V: TRBV28; size: .; CDR3: CASSLPASSYNSPLHF; DNA: TGTGCCAGCAGTTTGCCAGCTAGCTCCTATAATTCACCCCTCCACTTT
D: .; J: TRBJ1-4; V: TRBV5-6; size: .; CDR3: CASSLSGVEKLFF; DNA: TGTGCCAGCAGCTTGTCAGGGGTTGAAAAACTGTTTTTT
D: .; J: TRBJ1-5; V: TRBV4-1; size: .; CDR3: CASSQEATGGQPQHF; DNA: TGCGCCAGCAGCCAAGAGGCGACGGGGGGTCAGCCCCAGCATTTT
D: TRBD1; J: TRBJ1-2; V: TRBV9; size: .; CDR3: CASTPGQYYGYTF; DNA: TGTGCCAGCACACCGGGACAGTACTATGGCTACACCTTC
D: .; J: TRBJ2-7; V: TRBV19; size: .; CDR3: CASRGPAYEQYF; DNA: TGTGCCAGTAGGGGGCCCGCCTACGAGCAGTACTTC
D: TRBD1; J: TRBJ1-2; V: TRBV7-9; size: .; CDR3: CASLDRESVVDYGYTF; DNA: TGTGCCAGCCTAGACAGGGAATCTGTTGTGGACTATGGCTACACCTTC
D: TRBD1; J: TRBJ1-6; V: TRBV7-9; size: .; CDR3: CASRQGAPYNSPLHF; DNA: TGTGCCAGCAGACAGGGGGCCCCATATAATTCACCCCTCCACTTT
D: TRBD1; J: TRBJ2-1; V: TRBV13; size: .; CDR3: CASSGRGGVGDENEQFF; DNA: TGTGCCAGCAGCGGCCGAGGGGGCGTAGGAGATGAGAATGAGCAGTTCTTC
D: TRBD1; J: TRBJ2-7; V: TRBV7-9; size: .; CDR3: CASSPGTGYEQYF; DNA: TGTGCCAGCAGCCCTGGGACAGGGTACGAGCAGTACTTC
D: TRBD2; J: TRBJ2-7; V: TRBV27; size: .; CDR3: CASSIPGLANYEQYF; DNA: TGTGCCAGCAGTATTCCGGGACTAGCGAACTACGAGCAGTACTTC
D: TRBD2; J: TRBJ2-5; V: TRBV19; size: .; CDR3: CASGGLAGTFQETQYF; DNA: TGTGCCAGTGGGGGACTAGCGGGAACGTTCCAAGAGACCCAGTACTTC
D: TRBD1; J: TRBJ2-3; V: TRBV9; size: .; CDR3: CASSSGQGRWDTQYF; DNA: TGTGCCAGCAGCAGCGGACAGGGTAGGTGGGATACGCAGTATTTT
D: .; J: TRBJ1-1; V: TRBV6-5; size: few; CDR3: CASSYYEGMNTEAFF; DNA: TGTGCCAGCAGTTACTACGAGGGCATGAACACTGAAGCTTTCTTT
D: TRBD2; J: TRBJ2-3; V: TRBV18; size: .; CDR3: CASSPPQRGIHTDTQYF; DNA: TGTGCCAGCTCACCACCGCAGCGGGGGATACACACAGATACGCAGTATTTT
D: .; J: TRBJ1-1; V: TRBV5-1; size: once; CDR3: CASSFSLLTAEAFF; DNA: TGCGCCAGCAGCTTTTCCCTCCTCACTGCTGAAGCTTTCTTT
D: TRBD1; J: TRBJ1-1; V: TRBV6-5; size: .; CDR3: CASSNGQGRKAFF; DNA: TGTGCCAGCAGCAACGGACAGGGAAGGAAGGCTTTCTTT
D: TRBD1; J: TRBJ1-2; V: TRBV5-4; size: once; CDR3: CASSSETGNYGYTF; DNA: TGTGCCAGCAGCTCCGAGACAGGGAACTATGGCTACACCTTC